The clone carrying this T cell receptor (beta chain) was seen a handful of times. The antigen is undetermined. There are 18 residues in the CDR3. CDR1 is LGHNA, CDR2 YNFKEQ, per germline. Deletions cut 0 bases from V and 4 bases from J, with 18 bases between. Of the isolated RNA, all was reverse transcribed, and so the sequenced material was expressed TCRB transcripts. Some clones are missing from TCRdb's copy, which holds only in-frame ones; the method was immunoSEQ multiplex PCR. Of 150,000 or so clones in the sample, about a tenth are singletons; the top ten hold 0.68%. These data are taken from a study of beta chain features in type 1 diabetes. Study details: Investigators examined roughly 99,000,000 sorted cells across all samples. Study outcomes and limitations: Compared to healthy donors, patients appeared to have naive, central memory and Treg TCRB repertoires that were more alike. Individuals with type 1 diabetes displayed fewer insertions and more deletions at VDJ junctions.

Sequenced material: central memory CD4+ T cells from blood. The sequence was collected from a man aged 18 to 30 in good health. The V gene is TRBV4-2, the J gene TRBJ2-2, with D perhaps TRBD1 (5 bases). This CDR3 is CASSQDSPGWGGTGELFF. CDR3 nucleotide sequence: TGTGCCAGCAGCCAAGATTCCCCCGGCTGGGGCGGCACCGGGGAGCTGTTTTTT.